The clone carrying this T cell receptor beta chain was seen many times. Its cognate antigen is unknown. The sample belongs to a study of CD8 T cells in ankylosing spondylitis. Study conclusions and caveats: For ankylosing spondylitis blood, a TCR beta motif of eight or nine highly homologous variants appeared characteristic. Disease-linked clones reportedly concentrated significantly in matched ankylosing spondylitis synovial fluid. CD8+ disease-linked clones were present at relatively low frequencies in blood.

5'-RACE, quantitative and with molecular barcodes, yielded the TCR beta libraries. TCRdb analysed the 5' RACE reads with MiXCR anew, one entry per CDR3 protein. In the table there are 160,000 or so distinct CDR3 sequences, approximately 9.9% of which are singletons. V was pared by 4 bases and J by 5 bases, with 4 bases of the junction left unmatched. This CDR3 has 14 residues. Germline V gene data show CDR1 as WSHSY and CDR2 as SAAADI. The sequence was obtained from a female donor with ankylosing spondylitis or in good health (not recorded which). The sample was blood, either unsorted or a sorted T cell fraction (not recorded which). The rearrangement uses TRBV10-2 and TRBJ2-1; 8 bases are a match to TRBD2. The CDR3 DNA is TGCGCCAGCAGTGTTAGCGGGGCTCACAATGAGCAGTTCTTC. This gives the protein CASSVSGAHNEQFF.